The rows below give T cell receptor beta chains drawn from one sample of a study of blood T cells in healthy people across ages. TCRdb itself ran the 5' RACE reads through MiXCR, one entry per CDR3 protein. The table has approximately 1.5 million distinct CDR3 sequences, 35% to 45% seen once. The sequenced sample consisted of blood. These receptors all stem from a woman aged 18-29 years in good health. CDR3s include the opening cysteine and the closing phenylalanine or tryptophan.

TRBV20-1	CSAIEGRGQPQHF
TRBV6-6	CASRGGRVVQYF
TRBV29-1	CSVPSNTEAFF
TRBV5-1	CASSTQTGGNEQFF
TRBV29-1	CGALTDQETQYF
TRBV28	CAISTGEYNSPLHF
TRBV6-6	CASSIIGNTEAFF
TRBV7-2	CASKRMPLAGIGEQFF
TRBV20-1	CSAAYSGSHSEQYF
TRBV20-1	CSAIPDGFSGANVLTF
TRBV27	CASSLVRNQPQHF
TRBV11-2	CASSLEGYTTVSQYF
TRBV9	CASSVGSGAQYF
TRBV12-3/TRBV12-4	CASSYMAGGANVLTF
TRBV6-2/TRBV6-3	CASSPTGGFNQPQHF
TRBV28	CASSPHLAFHEQFF
TRBV4-2	CASSQEQGRFGYTF
TRBV27	CASSQRDNTGELFF
TRBV20-1	CSARGTYYGYTF
TRBV9	CASSVSSGRTYNEQFF
TRBV6-2/TRBV6-3	CASHRFRDSSYEQYF
TRBV27	CASGHRGPNQPQHF
TRBV27	CASSTFGRDRTTDTQYF
TRBV18	CASSPPIGSYNEQFF
TRBV5-1	CASSFGTSDYEQYF
TRBV10-3	CAISLTGANGYTF